The 4 T cell receptor beta chains below all came from one sample that was sequenced in a study of blood T cell repertoires in COVID-19. TCRdb keeps only in-frame clones here, not all; method: immunoSEQ multiplex PCR. The profile shows fewer than 250,000 clones, roughly 85% of them singletons. Material: peripheral blood. Receptors originate from a woman between 65 and 79 years old with active or convalescent COVID-19.

The CDR3 loop is CASSSPRGSGNTIYF. Written as DNA, the CDR3 is TGTGCCAGCAGCTCCCCCAGGGGGTCTGGAAACACCATATATTTT. The chain carries TRBV7-9 and TRBJ1-3; 7 bases align to TRBD1. In germline, CDR1 is SEHNR, CDR2 FQNEAQ (reference sequence). The length of the CDR3 is 15 residues. J gave up 1 base and V 4 bases, and 4 bases lay outside the gene matches.

This sequence joins TRBV18 and TRBJ1-2; D not certain. CDR1 is KGHSH, CDR2 LQKENI, per germline. V was trimmed by 0 bases and J by 8 bases, leaving 10 bases between them. The CDR3 spans 13 residues. CDR3 sequence: CASSPPPAGGYTF. The CDR3, as DNA: TGTGCCAGCTCACCACCACCGGCGGGGGGCTACACCTTC.

J is TRBJ1-2 and V is TRBV28; D unresolved. V dropped 4 bases and J dropped 7 bases, with 16 bases sitting between them. Germline V lookup: CDR1 MDHEN, CDR2 SYDVKM. The CDR3 extends over 14 amino acids. The CDR3 is CASSSQLDRGGYTF. In DNA, the CDR3 is TGTGCCAGCAGTTCGCAACTCGACCGGGGTGGCTACACCTTC.

About this clone: Other DNA sequences in this sample translate to the same CDR3. The chain uses TRBV5-1 and TRBJ1-2; 7 positions agree with TRBD1. The CDR3 is 12 amino acids. In germline, CDR1 is SGHRS, CDR2 YFSETQ. The J segment lost 6 bases and the V segment lost 4 bases, leaving 3 bases of the junction unmatched. The CDR3 loop reads CASSLQGDGYTF. CDR3 bases: TGCGCCAGCAGCCTCCAGGGGGATGGCTACACCTTC.